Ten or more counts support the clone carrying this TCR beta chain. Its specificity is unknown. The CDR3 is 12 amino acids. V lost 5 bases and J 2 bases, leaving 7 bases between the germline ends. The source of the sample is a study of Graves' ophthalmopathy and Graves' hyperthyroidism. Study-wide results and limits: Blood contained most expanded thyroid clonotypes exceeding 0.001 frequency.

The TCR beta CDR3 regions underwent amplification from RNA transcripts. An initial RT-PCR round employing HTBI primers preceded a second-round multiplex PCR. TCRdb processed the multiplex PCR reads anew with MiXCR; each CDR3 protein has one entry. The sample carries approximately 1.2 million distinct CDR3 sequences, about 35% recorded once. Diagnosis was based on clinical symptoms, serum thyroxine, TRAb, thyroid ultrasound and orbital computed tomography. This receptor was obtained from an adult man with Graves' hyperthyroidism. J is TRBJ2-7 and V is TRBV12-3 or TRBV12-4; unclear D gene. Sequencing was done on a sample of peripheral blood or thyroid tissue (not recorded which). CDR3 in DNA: TGTGCCAGCAGTACAGCGACCTACGAGCAGTACTTC. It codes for CASSTATYEQYF.